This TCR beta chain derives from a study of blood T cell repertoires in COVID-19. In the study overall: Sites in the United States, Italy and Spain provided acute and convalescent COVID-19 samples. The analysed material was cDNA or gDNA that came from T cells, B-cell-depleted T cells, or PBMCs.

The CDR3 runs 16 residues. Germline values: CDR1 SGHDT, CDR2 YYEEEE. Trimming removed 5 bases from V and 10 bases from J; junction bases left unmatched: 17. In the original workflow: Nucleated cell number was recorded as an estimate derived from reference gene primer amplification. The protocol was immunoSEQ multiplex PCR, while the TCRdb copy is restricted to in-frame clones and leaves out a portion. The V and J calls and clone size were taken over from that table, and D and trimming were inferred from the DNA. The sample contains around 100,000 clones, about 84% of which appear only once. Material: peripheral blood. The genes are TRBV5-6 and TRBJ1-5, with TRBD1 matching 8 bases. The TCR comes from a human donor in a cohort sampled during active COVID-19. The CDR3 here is CASRNWMTGEGQPQHF. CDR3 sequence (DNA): TGTGCCAGCAGGAACTGGATGACAGGGGAGGGGCAACCCCAGCATTTT.